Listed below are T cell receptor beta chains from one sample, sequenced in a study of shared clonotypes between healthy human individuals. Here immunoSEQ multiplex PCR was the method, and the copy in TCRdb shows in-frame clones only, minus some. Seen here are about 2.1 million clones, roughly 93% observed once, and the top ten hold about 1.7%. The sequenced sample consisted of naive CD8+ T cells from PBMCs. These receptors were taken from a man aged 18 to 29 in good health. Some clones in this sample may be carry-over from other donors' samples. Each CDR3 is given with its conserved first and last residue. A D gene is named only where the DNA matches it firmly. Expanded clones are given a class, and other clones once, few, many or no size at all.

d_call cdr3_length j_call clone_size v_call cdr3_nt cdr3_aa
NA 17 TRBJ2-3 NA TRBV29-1 TGCAGCGTTGAAGATCAATTCTTAGGGGGGAGGTACGATACGCAGTATTTT CSVEDQFLGGRYDTQYF
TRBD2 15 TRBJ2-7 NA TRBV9 TGTGCCAGCAGCGCCCGGGGAGCGGGAAGTTACGAGCAGTACTTC CASSARGAGSYEQYF
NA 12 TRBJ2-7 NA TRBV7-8 TGTGCCAGCAGCCCCCCCGGGGAAGAGCAGTACTTC CASSPPGEEQYF
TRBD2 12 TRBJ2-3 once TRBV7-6 TGTGCCAGCAGCTACGCTAGCGGAGGGCAGTATTTT CASSYASGGQYF
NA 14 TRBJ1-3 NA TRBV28 TGTGCCAGCAGCTCATGGGTTCGTGGAAACACCATATATTTT CASSSWVRGNTIYF
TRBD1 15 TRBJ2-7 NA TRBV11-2 TGTGCCAGCAGCTACCCCCAGGGGGCTGAAACCGAGCAGTACTTC CASSYPQGAETEQYF
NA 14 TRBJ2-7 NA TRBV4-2 TGTGCCAGCAGCCAGGGGGTCGGCGCCTACGAGCAGTACTTC CASSQGVGAYEQYF
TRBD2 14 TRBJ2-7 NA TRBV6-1 TGTGCCAGCAGGCCCCCCAGCGGGAGGGGCGAGCAGTACTTC CASRPPSGRGEQYF
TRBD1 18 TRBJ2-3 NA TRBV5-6 TGTGCCAGCAGCTTGAAAGGTATTGGACAGGGGAGGACAGATACGCAGTATTTT CASSLKGIGQGRTDTQYF
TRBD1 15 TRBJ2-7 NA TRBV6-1 TGTGCCAGCAGTGAATACAGGGGATTTTCCTACGAGCAGTACTTC CASSEYRGFSYEQYF
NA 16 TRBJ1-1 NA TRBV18 TGTGCCAGCTCATCTAACCGGGACGCTGTCAACACTGAAGCTTTCTTT CASSSNRDAVNTEAFF
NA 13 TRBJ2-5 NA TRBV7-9 TGTGCCAGCATCGCTAGAGCACAAGAGACCCAGTACTTC CASIARAQETQYF
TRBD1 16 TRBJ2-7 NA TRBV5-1 TGCGCCAGCAGGGGTGGTTCGGGACAGGGACTCAACGAGCAGTACTTC CASRGGSGQGLNEQYF
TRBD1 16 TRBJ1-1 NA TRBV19 TGTGCCAGTAGGGACCCGGGACAGGGATTGCTTTCTGAAGCTTTCTTT CASRDPGQGLLSEAFF
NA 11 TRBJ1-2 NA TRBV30 TGTACCTGGAGTGGGGGAAGGGACTACACCTTC CTWSGGRDYTF
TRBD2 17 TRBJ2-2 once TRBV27 TGTGCCAGCAGTGCCTCACCCCGGACTAGCTGGACCGGGGAGCTGTTTTTT CASSASPRTSWTGELFF
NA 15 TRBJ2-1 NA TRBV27 TGTGCCAGCAGTTTTAACGGTGGGGCGTACAATGAGCAGTTCTTC CASSFNGGAYNEQFF
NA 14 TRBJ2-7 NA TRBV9 TGTGCCAGCAGCGTAGGAGGGGCGACCTACGAGCAGTACTTC CASSVGGATYEQYF
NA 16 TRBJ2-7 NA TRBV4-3 TGCGCCAGCAGCCAAGAAATAAGGGAGGAAGGTTACGAGCAGTACTTC CASSQEIREEGYEQYF
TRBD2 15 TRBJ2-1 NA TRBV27 TGTGCCAGCAGGGAGCTAGCGGGGGTACACAATGAGCAGTTCTTC CASRELAGVHNEQFF
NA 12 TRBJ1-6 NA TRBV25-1 TGTGCCAGCAGTCCCCTCTCGGCGGCCCTCCACTTT CASSPLSAALHF
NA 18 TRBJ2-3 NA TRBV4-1 TGCGCCAGCAGCCAAGAGCCGACTACTTGGCGGAGCACAGATACGCAGTATTTT CASSQEPTTWRSTDTQYF
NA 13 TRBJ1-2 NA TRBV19 TGTGCCTCTGGGTGGAGGGGAGGAAGGGGCTACACCTTC CASGWRGGRGYTF
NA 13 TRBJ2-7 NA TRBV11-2 TGTGCCAGCAGCGCCTCCCTACGGGACGAGCAGTACTTC CASSASLRDEQYF
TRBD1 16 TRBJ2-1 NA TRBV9 TGTGCCAGCAGCGTAGAGGGACAGACGTGGGTTAATGAGCAGTTCTTC CASSVEGQTWVNEQFF
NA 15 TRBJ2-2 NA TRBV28 TGTGCCAGCAGGTCAGGGCCAGGGAACACCGGGGAGCTGTTTTTT CASRSGPGNTGELFF
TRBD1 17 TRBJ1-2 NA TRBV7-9 TGTGCCAGCAGCTTAATCCTGGCGGACAGGGATAACTATGGCTACACCTTC CASSLILADRDNYGYTF
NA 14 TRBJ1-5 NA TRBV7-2 TGTGCCAGCAGTCAAACAGGGAGCAATCAGCCCCAGCATTTT CASSQTGSNQPQHF
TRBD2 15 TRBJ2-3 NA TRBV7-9 TGTGCCAGCAGCTTAAGTTTTCTAGCGGGCGATACGCAGTATTTT CASSLSFLAGDTQYF
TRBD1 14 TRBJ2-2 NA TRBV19 TGTGCCAGTAATCAGGGGGCGCTAATCGGGGAGCTGTTTTTT CASNQGALIGELFF
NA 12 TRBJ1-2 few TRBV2 TGTGCCAGCAGTGAGGGGAGTAGCCTCTACACCTTC CASSEGSSLYTF
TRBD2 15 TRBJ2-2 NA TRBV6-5 TGTGCCAGCAGTTATCTAGCGGAGAACACCGGGGAGCTGTTTTTT CASSYLAENTGELFF
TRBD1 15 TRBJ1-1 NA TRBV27 TGTGCCAGCAGTTTATCCGCGACAGGGAGCACTGAAGCTTTCTTT CASSLSATGSTEAFF
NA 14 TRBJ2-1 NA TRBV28 TGTGCCAGCAGTTTAGGGGGCAGGGGGGATGAGCAGTTCTTC CASSLGGRGDEQFF
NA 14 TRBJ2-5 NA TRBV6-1 TGTGCCAGCAGTGAAGTCGGGCTCCAAGAGACCCAGTACTTC CASSEVGLQETQYF
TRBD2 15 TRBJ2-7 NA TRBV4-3 TGCGCCAGCAGCCAAGGAACTAGCGGGAATTACGAGCAGTACTTC CASSQGTSGNYEQYF
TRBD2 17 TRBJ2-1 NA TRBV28 TGTGCCAGCAGTGGGGGACTAGCGGGAGGACATTACAATGAGCAGTTCTTC CASSGGLAGGHYNEQFF
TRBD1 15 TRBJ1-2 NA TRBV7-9 TGTGCCAGCAGCCCTCAGACAGGGGGAATGGACGGCTACACCTTC CASSPQTGGMDGYTF
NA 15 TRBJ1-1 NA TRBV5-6 TGTGCCAGCAGCCCCGACCCTTCCCCGAACACTGAAGCTTTCTTT CASSPDPSPNTEAFF
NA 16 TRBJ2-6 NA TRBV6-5 TGTGCCAGCAGTTACTTCGGCCCCTCTGGGGCCAACGTCCTGACTTTC CASSYFGPSGANVLTF
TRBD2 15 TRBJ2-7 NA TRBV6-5 TGTGCCAGCAGTGCAGGACTAGAGGGCGAGGGGGAGCAGTACTTC CASSAGLEGEGEQYF
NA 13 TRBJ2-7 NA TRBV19 TGTGCCAGTAGTATAGTAGCCGGAAACGAGCAGTACTTC CASSIVAGNEQYF
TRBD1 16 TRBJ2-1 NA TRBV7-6 TGTGCCAGCACCGCAATGGGGGGACAGGGGCACAATGAGCAGTTCTTC CASTAMGGQGHNEQFF